This paragraph covers one T cell receptor beta chain sequence. The antigen is not known. The entry originates in a study of identical twins. Unmatched junction bases numbered 7, after V lost 2 bases and J lost 4 bases. Germline assignment: CDR1 LGHDT and CDR2 YNNKEL (reference sequence). The CDR3 consists of 15 residues. Broader study findings: Excess sharing between twins was weaker in beta out-of-frame sequences.

TCRdb analysed the 5' RACE reads with MiXCR anew, one entry per CDR3 protein. Seen here are fewer than 650,000 distinct CDR3 sequences, around 7.4% observed once, and the top ten hold approximately 1.5%. This sample was shared with a second study, whose subject was yellow fever vaccine responses in identical twins.

This TCR derives from a woman aged 18 to 35 in good health. V gene TRBV3-1 combines with J gene TRBJ2-5, with 7 bases that match TRBD2. The sample comprised PBMCs. CDR3 in DNA: TGTGCCAGCAGCCAACACGTCGGGAGGACAGAGACCCAGTACTTC. It yields the protein CASSQHVGRTETQYF.